A single sample is the source of the 32 T cell receptor beta chains below, sequenced in a study of Graves' ophthalmopathy and Graves' hyperthyroidism. The authors amplified TCR beta CDR3 regions, and they did so from RNA transcripts for repertoire sequencing. The first-round RT-PCR employed HTBI primers together with the Qiagen OneStep RT-PCR kit. A multiplex PCR was then performed as the second round. A single record per CDR3 protein comes from TCRdb applying MiXCR to the multiplex PCR reads. The sample contains a few hundred thousand distinct CDR3 sequences, approximately 35% of which appear only once. Specimen: peripheral blood or thyroid tissue (not recorded which). Receptors originate from an adult man with Graves' hyperthyroidism.

This clonotype was seen many times. This chain connects TRBV10-3 to TRBJ1-2; D uncertain. CDR1 is ENHRY, CDR2 SYGVKD, per germline. V lost 10 bases and J lost 0, with 15 bases in between. This CDR3 comprises 14 residues. Here the CDR3 reads CATIQNLANYGYTF. CDR3 DNA sequence: TGTGCCACGATACAGAACCTGGCTAACTATGGCTACACCTTC.

This chain uses TRBV29-1 with TRBJ2-7; 7 positions agree with TRBD1. The CDR3 sequence is 14 residues long. Per germline, CDR1 SQVTM and CDR2 ANQGSEA. The ends lost 7 bases at V and 0 bases at J; junction bases unmatched: 9. As DNA, the CDR3 is TGCAGCGATAGTGACAGGGACCTCTCCTACGAGCAGTACTTC. Its translation is CSDSDRDLSYEQYF.

This clonotype was recorded a few times. This chain connects TRBV20-1 to TRBJ2-1, with D perhaps matching TRBD2 (5 bases). Germline V lookup: CDR1 DFQATT, CDR2 SNEGSKA (reference sequence). This CDR3 region has 12 residues. The ends were cut back, 5 bases at V and 7 bases at J, with 12 bases in the middle. The CDR3 here is CSALGIGNEQFF. The CDR3 DNA sequence: TGCAGTGCTCTCGGGATTGGGAATGAGCAGTTCTTC.

A note on this clonotype: One junction end disagrees with the germline gene, perhaps due to a read error. This chain links TRBV5-1 with TRBJ2-7; a possible D gene is TRBD2 (6 bases). The CDR3 runs to 14 residues. Germline V gene lookup returns CDR1 SGHRS and CDR2 YFSETQ. The CDR3 coding sequence is TGTGCCAGCAGCTTGTCGGTAGCGGCCTACGAGCAGTACTTC. This translates into CASSLSVAAYEQYF.

This clonotype came up many times. The chain couples TRBV6-5 to TRBJ2-5; no firm D call. Per the germline V gene, CDR1 is MNHEY and CDR2 is SVGAGI. V was cut by 8 bases and J by 1 base, with 17 bases left in between. The CDR3 runs to 15 residues. CDR3 protein: CASCGSYLRQETQYF. For the CDR3, the DNA is TGTGCCAGCTGTGGAAGTTACTTGCGCCAAGAGACCCAGTACTTC.

The chain couples TRBV7-8 to TRBJ1-6; D might be TRBD1 (6 bases). The V gene lost 1 base and the J gene lost 7 bases, with 11 bases spanning the gap. Germline V gene data show CDR1 as SGHVS and CDR2 as FQNEAQ. The CDR3 covers 15 residues. This CDR3 is CASSLVGGGNSPLHF. DNA for the CDR3: TGTGCCAGCAGCTTAGTTGGAGGGGGAAATTCACCCCTCCACTTT. Variable domain in full (rest from reference TRBV7-8 and TRBJ1-6): GAGVSQSPRYKVAKRGQDVALRCDPISGHVSLFWYQQALGQGPEFLTYFQNEAQLDKSGLPSDRFFAERPEGSVSTLKIQRTQQEDSAVYLCASSLVGGGNSPLHFGNGTRLTVT.

The genes are TRBV20-1 and TRBJ1-4; D gene unclear. The CDR3 runs 13 residues. V dropped 1 base and J dropped 2 bases, with 5 bases sitting between them. CDR1 and CDR2 (germline): DFQATT, SNEGSKA (reference sequence). The CDR3 spells CSARVATNEKLFF. CDR3 nucleotides: TGCAGTGCTAGAGTTGCGACTAATGAAAAACTGTTTTTT.

The CDR3 nucleotides are TGTGCCATCAGTGAAGGGGCGGGCTACACCTTC. Amino acids: CAISEGAGYTF. This chain joins TRBV10-3 and TRBJ1-2; the D gene is possibly TRBD1 (5 bases). Trimming took 3 bases from V and 8 from J, leaving 7 bases between them. Germline CDR1 is ENHRY and CDR2 is SYGVKD. The CDR3 covers 11 residues.

The chain has TRBV12-5 and TRBJ2-2, with TRBD1 matching over 7 bases. The CDR3 length is 16 residues. After removal of 7 bases from V and 6 bases from J, the junction contained 14 bases not matched to a gene. Germline values: CDR1 LGHNT, CDR2 FRNRAP. Written as DNA, the CDR3 is TGTGCTAGTGCCCCCCGGGACAGCCTTTTCGCCGGGGAGCTGTTTTTT. Translated: CASAPRDSLFAGELFF.

This clonotype was counted at least ten times. The chain employs TRBV10-3 and TRBJ2-7, with D unresolved. The V gene lost 10 bases and the J gene lost 2 bases, with 24 bases spanning the gap. CDR1 and CDR2 (germline): ENHRY, SYGVKD. CDR3 length: 16 amino acids. The CDR3 sequence: CASSPALGSRTYEQYF. For the CDR3, the DNA is TGTGCCAGCAGCCCGGCCTTGGGATCGAGGACCTACGAGCAGTACTTC.

This clonotype was picked up many times. The chain employs TRBV10-3 and TRBJ2-5, with TRBD2 identical over 9 bases. The CDR3 contains 16 residues. Germline CDR1 is ENHRY and CDR2 is SYGVKD. Trimming at V came to 2 bases and at J to 5 bases, leaving 9 bases not matched to a gene. The chain's CDR3 is CAISERPSGVEETQYF. The CDR3 coding sequence is TGTGCCATCAGTGAGCGACCTAGCGGGGTGGAGGAGACCCAGTACTTC.

The chain employs TRBV7-9 and TRBJ1-6, with D possibly being TRBD1 (5 bases). The V end lost 5 bases, the J end lost 15 bases, and 20 bases lay between the germline ends. Per the germline V gene, CDR1 is SEHNR and CDR2 is FQNEAQ (reference sequence). The CDR3 covers 14 residues. This CDR3 is CASSPGTVSAHLHF. Here the CDR3 DNA reads TGTGCCAGCAGCCCCGGGACCGTGTCCGCGCACCTCCACTTT. Full variable domain (remainder filled in from reference TRBV7-9 and TRBJ1-6): DTGVSQNPRHKITKRGQNVTFRCDPISEHNRLYWYRQTLGQGPEFLTYFQNEAQLEKSRLLSDRFSAERPKGSFSTLEIQRTEQGDSAMYLCASSPGTVSAHLHFGNGTRLTVT.

The gene calls are TRBV10-2 and TRBJ2-3; TRBD1 aligns across 7 bases. V was pared by 3 bases and J by 4 bases, with 7 bases of the junction left unmatched. CDR1 and CDR2 from the germline V gene are WSHSY and SAAADI. This CDR3 is 15 amino acids long. CDR3 protein: CASSDGTVTADTQYF. The CDR3 DNA reads as TGCGCCAGCAGTGATGGGACAGTTACTGCAGATACGCAGTATTTT.

The table lists this clonotype with many counts. The V call is TRBV6-5, the J call TRBJ1-2; D remains unclear. This CDR3 region has 15 residues. Germline CDR1 MNHEY, CDR2 SVGAGI. V lost 5 bases, J lost 12 bases, and 25 bases lay in between. The CDR3 bases are TGTGCCAGCAGTCGGGTACCACGGGATTTTTCGCTGGACACCTTC. This codes for CASSRVPRDFSLDTF.

There are a few counts of this clonotype. The CDR3 loop reads CSASTGTGRDTQYF. For the CDR3, the DNA is TGCAGTGCTTCCACCGGGACAGGGCGTGATACGCAGTATTTT. The gene calls are TRBV20-1 and TRBJ2-3; 9 nucleotides agree with TRBD1. V was clipped by 5 bases and J by 6 bases; unmatched bases: 9. The CDR3 has 14 amino acids. CDR1 and CDR2 from the germline V gene are DFQATT and SNEGSKA (reference sequence).

This clonotype was counted at least ten times. This CDR3 reads CASSQDGTADNSPLHF. Here the CDR3 DNA reads TGTGCCAGCAGCCAAGATGGGACGGCGGATAATTCACCCCTCCACTTT. The gene calls are TRBV5-5 and TRBJ1-6, with TRBD1 as a possible D gene (5 bases). The length of the CDR3 is 16 residues. Between the trimmed V and J ends, which lost 4 bases and 5 bases, there was a span of 16 bases. The germline V gene has CDR1 SGHKS and CDR2 YYEKEE (reference sequence).

The gene calls are TRBV19 and TRBJ2-5, with TRBD1 identical over 8 bases. The end of the DNA aligns better with TRBJ2-1, so the J call may be wrong. The CDR3 sequence is 17 residues long. Germline loops: CDR1 LNHDA, CDR2 SQIVND (reference sequence). CDR3 residues: CASSITAGGAGGDEQFF. In DNA, the CDR3 is TGTGCCAGTAGTATAACGGCAGGGGGCGCGGGTGGAGATGAGCAGTTCTTC.

This clonotype was counted only a few times. The chain couples TRBV12-3 or TRBV12-4 to TRBJ1-4; TRBD1 is a possible D gene (5 bases). Deletions cut 0 bases from V and 1 base from J, with 15 bases between. The CDR3 has 18 residues. The CDR3 DNA reads TGTGCCAGCAGTTTAGCGGGGCTCGGAGGGCGAACTAATGAAAAACTGTTTTTT. Residues: CASSLAGLGGRTNEKLFF.

Remarks on this clonotype: A much larger clone lies one base from this, so it may be a read error. J is TRBJ1-2 and V is TRBV7-3; D gene uncertain. This CDR3 region has 13 residues. Deletions cut 5 bases from V and 10 bases from J, with 17 bases between. The germline CDR1 and CDR2 sequences are SGHTA and FQGTGA. CDR3 protein: CASSLEGALDYTF. CDR3 in DNA: TGTGCCAGCAGCCTGGAAGGAGCGCTCGACTACACCTTC. The entire variable domain, with the rest obtained from reference TRBV7-3 and TRBJ1-2, is as follows: GAGVSQTPSNKVTEKGKYVELRCDPISGHTALYWYRQSLGQGPEFLIYFQGTGAADDSGLPNDRFFAVRPEGSVSTLKIQRTERGDSAVYLCASSLEGALDYTFGSGTRLTVV.

The rearrangement joins TRBV20-1 to TRBJ1-2; unclear D gene. V was shortened by 5 bases and J by 4 bases, with 20 bases between the two germline ends. This CDR3 comprises 15 residues. Germline-derived CDR1 and CDR2 are DFQATT and SNEGSKA (reference sequence). The CDR3 protein is CSAYLAGGSLYGYTF. The CDR3 DNA follows: TGCAGTGCTTATCTAGCGGGAGGGTCCCTCTATGGCTACACCTTC.

The rearrangement joins TRBV11-1 to TRBJ1-2, with D possibly being TRBD1 (5 bases). Trimming pared 6 bases from V and 5 bases from J, leaving 16 bases between. The CDR3 covers 14 residues. From germline, CDR1 is SGHAT and CDR2 FQDESV (reference sequence). Here the CDR3 reads CASSHGGTAYGYTF. Here the CDR3 DNA reads TGTGCCAGCAGTCACGGAGGGACGGCTTATGGCTACACCTTC.

The V gene is TRBV9, the J gene TRBJ1-5; 7 bases are a match to TRBD1. Germline values: CDR1 SGDLS, CDR2 YYNGEE. The CDR3 is made up of 15 amino acids. V trimming: 3 bases; J trimming: 7 bases; junction bases outside the gene matches: 10. The CDR3 spells CASSAEQTGTQPQHF. CDR3 nucleotides: TGTGCCAGCAGCGCAGAACAGACAGGGACGCAGCCCCAGCATTTT.

This sequence joins TRBV29-1 and TRBJ2-7; 11 bases agree with TRBD1. The CDR3 spans 13 residues. CDR1 is SQVTM and CDR2 is ANQGSEA in the germline V gene. Trimming cost V 5 bases and J 5 bases; bases outside gene matches: 5. The CDR3 loop is CSVYGQGAHEQYF. CDR3 DNA: TGCAGCGTTTATGGACAGGGGGCCCACGAGCAGTACTTC.

The chain links TRBV19 to TRBJ1-4; D perhaps matches TRBD1 (5 bases). The germline V and J ends were trimmed by 3 bases and 3 bases, with 11 bases remaining between them. CDR3 length equals 15 residues. Germline loops: CDR1 LNHDA, CDR2 SQIVND (reference sequence). The CDR3 reads CASSMRGHANEKLFF. The CDR3 DNA is TGTGCCAGTAGTATGAGAGGACACGCTAATGAAAAACTGTTTTTT.

Of note for this clonotype: A junction end diverges from the germline sequence, so it may reflect a read error. The rearrangement joins TRBV29-1 to TRBJ1-1; TRBD1 might be the D (5 bases). The CDR3 spans 15 residues. Germline V gene lookup returns CDR1 SQVTM and CDR2 ANQGSEA. The CDR3 region is CAWSSWGGEGTEAFF. In nucleotides, the CDR3 is TGTGCCTGGAGTAGCTGGGGCGGTGAGGGTACTGAAGCTTTCTTT.

This sequence joins TRBV20-1 and TRBJ1-1; perhaps TRBD1 as D (5 bases). The CDR3 spans 15 residues. V dropped 0 bases and J dropped 6 bases, with 17 bases sitting between them. Germline lookup yields CDR1 DFQATT and CDR2 SNEGSKA (reference sequence). CDR3 protein: CSARDLRFQGAEAFF. DNA for the CDR3: TGCAGTGCTAGAGATCTGAGGTTCCAAGGGGCTGAAGCTTTCTTT.

This clonotype was seen at least ten times. V usage is TRBV27 and J usage is TRBJ2-5, with D tentatively TRBD2 (5 bases). Germline CDR1 is MNHEY and CDR2 is SMNVEV (reference sequence). V lost 3 bases and J 5 bases, leaving 16 bases between the germline ends. The length of the CDR3 is 15 residues. This CDR3 reads CASSFGVGSSETQYF. The CDR3 nucleotides are TGTGCCAGCAGTTTCGGGGTGGGTTCGTCGGAGACCCAGTACTTC.

This clonotype was seen many times. The chain joins TRBV11-2 to TRBJ1-4; the D is unclear. This CDR3 spans 14 amino acids. The V gene's germline CDR1 is SGHAT and CDR2 FQNNGV. V lost 5 bases and J lost 12, with 19 bases in between. CDR3 sequence: CASSPSGRAVQLFF. The CDR3 nucleotides are TGTGCCAGCAGCCCAAGCGGACGGGCCGTACAACTGTTTTTT.

The chain employs TRBV5-1 and TRBJ2-3, with no clear D. CDR3 size: 14 residues. V shed 0 bases and J shed 0 bases, with 5 bases lying between them. CDR1 SGHRS and CDR2 YFSETQ come from the germline V gene. CDR3 region: CASSLVPSTDTQYF. As DNA, the CDR3 is TGCGCCAGCAGCTTGGTGCCTAGCACAGATACGCAGTATTTT.

This clonotype was seen ten or more times. This sequence joins TRBV7-9 and TRBJ2-5; possibly TRBD1 for D (6 bases). Germline values: CDR1 SEHNR, CDR2 FQNEAQ (reference sequence). The CDR3 sequence is 14 residues long. Trimming left V 4 bases short and J 3 bases short, with 12 bases between. CDR3 sequence reads: CASSSLDSKETQYF. The CDR3 DNA sequence: TGTGCCAGCAGCTCATTGGACAGTAAAGAGACCCAGTACTTC.

The rearrangement links TRBV7-4 to TRBJ1-2; possible D gene TRBD1, 6 bases. The CDR3 is 15 residues long. V lost 3 bases, J lost 2 bases, and 13 bases lay in between. The germline V gene has CDR1 SGHVT and CDR2 SQSDAQ. Here the CDR3 reads CASSFEGQLNYGYTF. Written as DNA, the CDR3 is TGTGCCAGCAGCTTTGAGGGACAACTAAACTATGGCTACACCTTC.

V usage is TRBV20-1 and J usage is TRBJ2-5; 11 nucleotides align to TRBD2. The V gene's germline CDR1 is DFQATT and CDR2 SNEGSKA (reference sequence). Trimming took 0 bases from V and 11 from J; bases not matched to a gene: 20. The CDR3 extends over 18 amino acids. In nucleotides, the CDR3 is TGCAGTGCTAGAGAATTGCTGCTAGCGGGAGGACCCACAGATACGCAGTACTTC. As protein: CSARELLLAGGPTDTQYF.